What follows are 28 T cell receptor beta chains derived from one specimen sequenced in a study of vaccination and CD4 T cells after COVID-19. The assay that was used to sequence DNA from cultured CD4+ T cells was the Oncomine TCR Beta short-read assay. TCRdb passed the PCR reads through MiXCR, listing each CDR3 protein once. Of under 5,000 distinct CDR3 sequences in the sample, 21% were seen once. Treatment here: roughly ten-day PBMC culture with coronavirus spike peptide pools or control peptides (ViraFEST assay). These receptors are not linked to any known antigen. The sequencing input was CD4+ T cells from blood, cultured in vitro. The receptors shown here come from a human donor who had recovered from COVID-19.

This clonotype appeared a few times. The gene calls are TRBV9 and TRBJ1-2, with a weak D call TRBD1 (5 bases). This CDR3 has 16 amino acids. V was trimmed by 7 bases and J by 4 bases, leaving 23 bases between them. Germline V gene sequence: CDR1 SGDLS, CDR2 YYNGEE. DNA for the CDR3: TGTGCCAGCGGTTATAGGCAGGGCGCATTCGGCTATGGCTACACCTTC. Translation: CASGYRQGAFGYGYTF.

The chain recombines TRBV7-6 with TRBJ1-5, with TRBD1 identical over 10 bases. The CDR3 loop spans 15 amino acids. Per germline, CDR1 SGHVS and CDR2 FNYEAQ. The V segment lost 5 bases and the J segment 6 bases; nucleotides outside the gene matches: 7. CDR3 region: CASSRGTGVAQPQHF. The CDR3 coding sequence is TGTGCCAGCAGCCGAGGGACAGGGGTCGCTCAGCCCCAGCATTTT. Full variable domain (missing parts from reference TRBV7-6 and TRBJ1-5): GAGVSQSPRYKVTKRGQDVALRCDPISGHVSLYWYRQALGQGPEFLTYFNYEAQQDKSGLPNDRFSAERPEGSISTLTIQRTEQRDSAMYRCASSRGTGVAQPQHFGDGTRLSIL.

Notes on this clonotype: A clone one base away is much larger, so this may be a read error. The chain is built from TRBV20-1 and TRBJ2-1; the D gene is possibly TRBD1 (7 bases). From germline, CDR1 is DFQATT and CDR2 SNEGSKA (reference sequence). The CDR3 spans 13 residues. The CDR3 here is CSARSQGGGEQSF. The CDR3 DNA follows: TGCAGTGCTCGATCCCAGGGGGGCGGTGAGCAGTCCTTC.

This clonotype was counted a few times. The chain is built from TRBV3-1 and TRBJ1-6; tentative D call: TRBD1 (5 bases). Germline CDR1 and CDR2: LGHDT and YNNKEL (reference sequence). The CDR3 runs 14 residues. Trimming shortened V by 3 bases and J by 8 bases, and 11 bases separated the two germline ends. The CDR3 nucleotides read TGTGCCAGCAGCCAGATCGGAGGGGATTCACCCCTCCACTTT. Translating it yields CASSQIGGDSPLHF.

This clonotype was recorded a few times. The chain joins TRBV18 to TRBJ2-5; 12 bases line up with TRBD2. Germline CDR1 reads KGHSH; CDR2 reads LQKENI. This CDR3 is built from 16 residues. The junction had 5 bases not matched to a gene; V was cut back by 5 bases and J by 1 base. CDR3 loop: CASSSRLAGAQETQYF. The CDR3 DNA follows: TGTGCCAGCTCATCGAGACTAGCGGGGGCCCAAGAGACCCAGTACTTC.

The chain combines TRBV12-3 or TRBV12-4 with TRBJ1-1; TRBD1 agrees at 8 bases. The CDR3 extends over 14 amino acids. V was pared by 6 bases and J by 5 bases, with 8 bases of the junction left unmatched. The CDR3 nucleotides are TGTGCCAGCAGCTATGGGACAGGTGCGACTGAAGCTTTCTTT. Amino acid sequence: CASSYGTGATEAFF.

The rearrangement joins TRBV6-1 to TRBJ2-3; D gene ambiguous. Germline lookup yields CDR1 MNHNS and CDR2 SASEGT. The CDR3 contains 12 residues. The V end was cut by 3 bases, the J end by 1 base, with 2 bases between. The CDR3 DNA follows: TGTGCCAGCAGTGACGGCACAGATACGCAGTATTTT. It translates to CASSDGTDTQYF.

This clonotype was observed a few times. The chain uses TRBV18 and TRBJ1-2; D is undetermined. CDR1 and CDR2 (germline): KGHSH, LQKENI. Trimming pared 2 bases from V and 6 bases from J, leaving 16 bases between. The CDR3 sequence is 15 residues long. The CDR3 sequence: CASSPDIKGADGYTF. The DNA for the CDR3 is TGTGCCAGCTCACCAGATATTAAGGGCGCGGATGGCTACACCTTC.

The chain is built from TRBV5-4 and TRBJ2-3; possibly TRBD1 or TRBD2 for D (6 bases each). The CDR3 consists of 16 residues. Trimming shortened V by 0 bases and J by 5 bases, and 16 bases separated the two germline ends. The germline CDR1 and CDR2 sequences are SGHNT and YYREEE (reference sequence). CDR3: CASSLEPSRGLDTQYF. The DNA of the CDR3 is TGTGCCAGCAGCTTGGAGCCCAGCAGGGGACTAGATACGCAGTATTTT.

This clonotype was detected a few times. A read error may account for a junction end that differs from germline. In DNA, the CDR3 is TGTGCCATCAGTGGGGACAGAAACTATGGCCACACCTTC. Protein sequence: CAISGDRNYGHTF. The chain recombines TRBV10-3 with TRBJ1-2; 7 nucleotides align to TRBD1. The CDR3 loop spans 13 amino acids. Germline values: CDR1 ENHRY, CDR2 SYGVKD.

This clonotype occurred a few times. This chain connects TRBV3-1 to TRBJ2-5; D uncertain. The V gene's germline CDR1 is LGHDT and CDR2 YNNKEL (reference sequence). The V gene lost 2 bases and the J gene lost 4 bases, with 11 bases spanning the gap. The CDR3 is 14 amino acids. CDR3 amino acids: CASSQNLMGETQYF. In DNA form, the CDR3 reads TGTGCCAGCAGCCAAAATTTAATGGGAGAGACCCAGTACTTC.

The J gene is TRBJ1-2, the V gene TRBV5-1; D may be TRBD1 (5 bases). This CDR3 contains 13 residues. The V gene's germline CDR1 is SGHRS and CDR2 YFSETQ. V shed 2 bases and J shed 5 bases, with 10 bases lying between them. Here the CDR3 reads CASSFDSGYGYTF. CDR3 nucleotides: TGCGCCAGCAGCTTCGACAGCGGGTATGGCTACACCTTC.

The V call is TRBV19, the J call TRBJ1-3, with D uncertain. The V and J ends lost 4 bases and 0 bases respectively, with 16 bases between them. The CDR3 runs 17 residues. CDR1 and CDR2 from the germline V gene are LNHDA and SQIVND (reference sequence). The CDR3 is CASSRVTTRFSGNTIYF. CDR3 nucleotide sequence: TGTGCCAGTAGTAGAGTCACGACCAGATTCTCTGGAAACACCATATATTTT.

This clonotype is deemed medium-sized (0.01 to 0.1%). This sequence joins TRBV5-4 and TRBJ2-5; D is possibly TRBD1 or TRBD2 (6 bases each). CDR3 length: 12 residues. Trimming shortened V by 0 bases and J by 7 bases, and 7 bases separated the two germline ends. Germline CDR1 SGHNT, CDR2 YYREEE (reference sequence). CDR3 in amino acids: CASSLEGGTQYF. In nucleotides, the CDR3 is TGTGCCAGCAGCTTGGAGGGGGGGACCCAGTACTTC.

This sequence joins TRBV7-9 and TRBJ2-6, with a weak D call TRBD2 (6 bases). Deletions cut 5 bases from V and 0 bases from J, with 11 bases between. The CDR3 covers 16 residues. Germline V gives CDR1 SEHNR, CDR2 FQNEAQ (reference sequence). The CDR3, as DNA: TGTGCCAGCAGCCTGGGACTCCTCTCTGGGGCCAACGTCCTGACTTTC. Amino acid sequence: CASSLGLLSGANVLTF.

The chain is built from TRBV2 and TRBJ1-3; D unresolved. Deletions cut 6 bases from V and 4 bases from J, with 13 bases between. CDR3 length equals 14 residues. The germline gives CDR1 SNHLY, CDR2 FYNNEI. This CDR3 reads CASSVGRSGNTIYF. The CDR3, as DNA: TGTGCCAGCAGCGTAGGGCGGTCGGGAAACACCATATATTTT.

This clonotype counts as medium-sized. This chain uses TRBV11-2 with TRBJ1-2; 10 bases match TRBD1. This CDR3 is 14 amino acids long. V lost 5 bases and J lost 4; bases outside the gene matches: 4. CDR1 and CDR2 (germline): SGHAT, FQNNGV. CDR3 region: CASSGQGVGYGYTF. In DNA form, the CDR3 reads TGTGCCAGCAGCGGACAGGGGGTGGGCTATGGCTACACCTTC. Together with reference TRBV11-2 and TRBJ1-2, the CDR3 gives the full variable domain: EAGVAQSPRYKIIEKRQSVAFWCNPISGHATLYWYQQILGQGPKLLIQFQNNGVVDDSQLPKDRFSAERLKGVDSTLKIQPAKLEDSAVYLCASSGQGVGYGYTFGSGTRLTVV.

This rearrangement joins TRBV28 to TRBJ2-5, with D perhaps being TRBD1 or TRBD2 (5 bases each). This CDR3 region has 16 residues. Trimming took 3 bases from V and 2 from J, leaving 16 bases between them. The germline V gene encodes CDR1 MDHEN and CDR2 SYDVKM. In DNA form, the CDR3 reads TGTGCCAGCAGTTTTAGGGGCCGAGGGGTACAAGAGACCCAGTACTTC. Its protein product is CASSFRGRGVQETQYF.

The chain combines TRBV6-1 with TRBJ1-2; no clear D. The CDR3 consists of 14 residues. CDR1 MNHNS and CDR2 SASEGT come from the germline V gene. Trimming left V 8 bases short and J 8 bases short, with 21 bases between. CDR3 sequence reads: CASLPDVFLQGYTF. CDR3 nucleotides: TGTGCCAGCCTCCCGGACGTCTTTCTGCAGGGCTACACCTTC.

Judged by abundance, this clonotype is medium-sized. The chain joins TRBV20-1 to TRBJ1-2; no clear D gene. The length of the CDR3 is 13 residues. CDR1 is DFQATT, CDR2 SNEGSKA, per germline (reference sequence). The V end was cut by 3 bases, the J end by 3 bases, with 11 bases between. The CDR3 DNA reads as TGCAGTGCTAGTAAAGGACGAGACTATGGCTACACCTTC. It yields the protein CSASKGRDYGYTF.

This clonotype is judged medium-sized. The genes are TRBV6-1 and TRBJ1-5; 11 nucleotides line up with TRBD1. J gave up 0 bases and V 9 bases, and 4 bases lay outside the gene matches. Germline lookup yields CDR1 MNHNS and CDR2 SASEGT. This CDR3 contains 15 residues. DNA of the CDR3: TGTGCCAGTGGGGACAGGGGGTATAGCAATCAGCCCCAGCATTTT. This sequence encodes CASGDRGYSNQPQHF.

This chain links TRBV5-5 with TRBJ1-2; 7 bases line up with TRBD1. The CDR3 sequence is 16 residues long. In germline, CDR1 is SGHKS, CDR2 YYEKEE (reference sequence). The ends lost 5 bases at V and 8 bases at J; junction bases unmatched: 18. This CDR3 reads CASSREKEGAGGGYTF. The CDR3 DNA reads TGTGCCAGCAGTCGAGAGAAGGAGGGGGCCGGAGGGGGCTACACCTTC.

This clonotype showed up just a few times. V usage is TRBV10-3 and J usage is TRBJ2-7, with D unresolved. V was clipped by 3 bases and J by 5 bases, with 11 bases between them. The CDR3 has 13 residues. Germline V CDR1 and CDR2: ENHRY, SYGVKD. For the CDR3, the DNA is TGTGCCATCAGTGAACGGGCTGGGGACGAGCAGTACTTC. Amino acids: CAISERAGDEQYF.

This clonotype ranks as medium-sized. This chain joins TRBV20-1 and TRBJ2-5; either TRBD1 or TRBD2 may supply D (5 bases each). V dropped 5 bases and J dropped 3 bases, with 16 bases sitting between them. This CDR3 contains 14 residues. Germline values: CDR1 DFQATT, CDR2 SNEGSKA (reference sequence). CDR3 sequence: CSASPGRLEETQYF. DNA of the CDR3: TGCAGTGCTTCCCCGGGACGGTTAGAAGAGACCCAGTACTTC.

This clonotype has just a few counts. The chain uses TRBV20-1 and TRBJ2-2; 14 nucleotides agree with TRBD2. The junction had 6 bases not matched to a gene; V was cut back by 5 bases and J by 4 bases. The germline V gene encodes CDR1 DFQATT and CDR2 SNEGSKA (reference sequence). The CDR3 loop spans 16 amino acids. Written as DNA, the CDR3 is TGCAGTGCTCCGACTAGCGGGGGGGCGGGCACCGGGGAGCTGTTTTTT. This sequence encodes CSAPTSGGAGTGELFF.

The chain combines TRBV10-3 with TRBJ1-4, with 8 bases aligning to TRBD1. V was clipped by 0 bases and J by 6 bases; unmatched bases: 9. CDR1 is ENHRY and CDR2 is SYGVKD in the germline V gene. CDR3 size: 17 residues. The DNA of the CDR3 is TGTGCCATCAGTGAGTCGATTAAAGGACAGGGAGATGAAAAACTGTTTTTT. Translation: CAISESIKGQGDEKLFF.

By its share, this clonotype is medium-sized. The chain has TRBV30 and TRBJ1-1; 11 bases match TRBD1. The CDR3 runs to 14 residues. Germline V CDR1 and CDR2: GTSNPN, SVGIG (reference sequence). V shed 7 bases, J shed 1 base, and the junction held 5 bases outside the gene matches. The CDR3 reads CASDRGRGNTEAFF. DNA for the CDR3: TGTGCCTCGGACAGGGGGCGCGGGAACACTGAAGCTTTCTTT.

This chain connects TRBV18 to TRBJ2-5; D remains unclear. In germline, CDR1 is KGHSH, CDR2 LQKENI. CDR3 size: 14 residues. Trimming removed 1 base from V and 1 base from J, with 7 bases in between. The CDR3 coding sequence is TGTGCCAGCTCACCACGACAATTCCAAGAGACCCAGTACTTC. This translates into CASSPRQFQETQYF.